This T cell receptor (beta chain) was captured in a study of blood T cell repertoires in COVID-19. As for the study in general: PBMCs, B-cell-depleted T cells, or T cells were the source of the cDNA or gDNA that made up the material.

This CDR3 region has 15 residues. Germline V gene data show CDR1 as SGHTA and CDR2 as FQGNSA. V lost 5 bases, J lost 7 bases, and 6 bases stayed unmatched. In the authors' methods: Researchers report that nucleated cell counts were estimated from reference gene primer amplification. Produced via immunoSEQ multiplex PCR; TCRdb's table is partial and in-frame only. That table is the source of V, J and clone size, and D and trimming were worked out from the DNA. The table has about 260,000 clones, 88% seen once. Material: peripheral blood. This TCR was sampled from a woman aged 30 to 39 with COVID-19, enrolled during active disease. J is TRBJ1-5 and V is TRBV7-2, with 12 bases fitting TRBD1. The CDR3 region is CASSLGTGGAQPQHF. As DNA, the CDR3 is TGTGCCAGCAGCCTTGGGACAGGGGGCGCCCAGCCCCAGCATTTT. Full variable domain (rest looked up from reference TRBV7-2 and TRBJ1-5): GAGVSQSPSNKVTEKGKDVELRCDPISGHTALYWYRQSLGQGLEFLIYFQGNSAPDKSGLPSDRFSAERTGGSVSTLTIQRTQQEDSAVYLCASSLGTGGAQPQHFGDGTRLSIL.